This is a list of T cell receptor beta chains from one sample in a study of cytomegalovirus exposure and HLA in healthy donors. TCRdb's table, derived via immunoSEQ multiplex PCR, lists solely in-frame clones and lacks some. Of about 150,000 clones listed, about four fifths are singletons. What was sequenced was PBMCs. The receptors stem from a man aged 25-40 years in good health and CMV-seropositive. Both conserved end residues are part of each CDR3. D genes are given only for firm matches. Size tells how often a clone was seen (once, few, many) or the class of an expanded clone, and some rows leave it out.

TRBV5-1	NA	TRBJ2-2	few	CASSLRSQGGTGELFF	TGCGCCAGCAGCTTAAGATCGCAGGGCGGCACCGGGGAGCTGTTTTTT
TRBV6-5	NA	TRBJ1-5	NA	CASSYYPSTGVEAQHF	TGTGCCAGCAGTTACTACCCTTCGACGGGGGTGGAGGCCCAGCATTTT
TRBV11-2	TRBD2	TRBJ2-1	NA	CASSFGGRAGEQFF	TGTGCCAGCAGCTTCGGAGGGAGGGCCGGTGAGCAGTTCTTC
TRBV9	TRBD2	TRBJ2-6	NA	CASSERGDTSGANVLTF	TGTGCCAGCAGCGAGCGGGGAGATACCTCTGGGGCCAACGTCCTGACTTTC
TRBV7-8	NA	TRBJ1-3	NA	CASSLASQDTIYF	TGTGCCAGCAGCTTAGCTTCCCAGGACACCATATATTTT
TRBV18	NA	TRBJ2-2	NA	CASSRSRGNTGELFF	TGTGCCAGCTCACGCAGCAGAGGGAACACCGGGGAGCTGTTTTTT
TRBV13	TRBD1	TRBJ2-7	NA	CASSIRDRGGEQCF	TGTGCCAGCAGCATCCGGGACAGGGGAGGCGAGCAGTGCTTC
TRBV5-5	NA	TRBJ1-5	NA	CASRTDTGINQPQHF	TGTGCCAGCAGGACCGATACAGGGATCAATCAGCCCCAGCATTTT
TRBV6-5	TRBD1	TRBJ2-7	NA	CASSYSTGLSSYEQYF	TGTGCCAGCAGTTACTCGACAGGGCTTAGCTCCTACGAGCAGTACTTC
TRBV19	TRBD1	TRBJ1-4	NA	CASSARDRHEKLFF	TGTGCCAGTAGTGCCCGGGACAGGCACGAAAAACTGTTTTTT
TRBV19	NA	TRBJ2-1	NA	CASSWGPYNEQFF	TGTGCCAGTAGTTGGGGGCCCTACAATGAGCAGTTCTTC
TRBV5-1	NA	TRBJ1-1	NA	CASSLDRVGTDTEAFF	TGCGCCAGCAGCTTGGACAGGGTCGGTACCGACACTGAAGCTTTCTTT
TRBV5-1	NA	TRBJ2-5	NA	CASSLQGSETQYF	TGCGCCAGCAGCTTACAGGGTAGTGAGACCCAGTACTTC
TRBV6-5	TRBD2	TRBJ2-1	NA	CASSRLAGYGNEQFF	TGTGCCAGCAGCCGACTAGCGGGATACGGGAATGAGCAGTTCTTC
TRBV7-9	TRBD2	TRBJ2-1	NA	CASSSLDGRAEGEQFF	TGTGCCAGCAGCTCTCTAGACGGGAGGGCCGAGGGTGAGCAGTTCTTC
TRBV10-3	NA	TRBJ1-5	NA	CAIAREGGAPRQPQHF	TGTGCCATCGCTAGGGAGGGGGGGGCGCCCCGGCAGCCCCAGCATTTT
TRBV5-6	NA	TRBJ1-6	NA	CASSLALDSPLHF	TGTGCCAGCAGCTTGGCCCTAGATTCACCCCTCCACTTT
TRBV5-4	NA	TRBJ2-2	NA	CASSIAGSGELFF	TGTGCCAGCAGCATCGCGGGGTCCGGGGAGCTGTTTTTT
TRBV4-3	TRBD1	TRBJ2-2	few	CASSQDTGQGRELFF	TGCGCCAGCAGCCAAGATACTGGACAGGGGAGGGAGCTGTTTTTT
TRBV7-2	TRBD2	TRBJ2-6	NA	CASSPGRARAGANVLTF	TGTGCCAGCAGCCCAGGGAGGGCACGGGCGGGGGCCAACGTCCTGACTTTC
TRBV9	TRBD2	TRBJ2-1	NA	CASSVAQMFSGGYNEQFF	TGTGCCAGCAGCGTAGCCCAAATGTTTAGCGGGGGGTACAATGAGCAGTTCTTC
TRBV6-1	TRBD2	TRBJ2-7	NA	CASGLAGLYEQYF	TGTGCCAGCGGACTAGCGGGATTATACGAGCAGTACTTC
TRBV27	TRBD1	TRBJ1-2	NA	CASSFGTGSRYTF	TGTGCCAGCAGTTTCGGGACAGGCTCCCGCTACACCTTC
TRBV27	NA	TRBJ2-1	NA	CASSRSGGGTGNYEQFF	TGTGCCAGCAGTAGATCCGGGGGGGGGACAGGGAACTATGAGCAGTTCTTC
TRBV2	NA	TRBJ1-5	NA	CASSLDTVNQPQHF	TGTGCCAGCAGCTTGGACACGGTAAATCAGCCCCAGCATTTT
TRBV5-1	TRBD1	TRBJ1-3	NA	CASSFAGTDGNTIYF	TGCGCCAGCAGCTTCGCCGGGACAGACGGAAACACCATATATTTT
TRBV6-4	TRBD2	TRBJ2-3	NA	CASSDGSGRAVDTQYF	TGTGCCAGCAGTGACGGTAGCGGGAGGGCCGTAGATACGCAGTATTTT
TRBV28	TRBD2	TRBJ2-1	NA	CASRLSWLAGVSSNEQFF	TGTGCCAGCCGATTAAGCTGGCTAGCGGGAGTCTCTAGCAATGAGCAGTTCTTC
TRBV12-5	NA	TRBJ2-2	NA	CASGSDYPTGELFF	TGTGCTAGTGGCTCGGACTATCCCACCGGGGAGTTGTTTTTT
TRBV6-5	TRBD1	TRBJ2-7	NA	CASSYSRVDRGYEQYF	TGTGCCAGCAGTTACTCGAGGGTCGACAGGGGGTACGAGCAGTACTTC
TRBV6-5	NA	TRBJ1-2	once	CASSLGHSYGYTF	TGTGCCAGCAGTCTCGGACACTCCTATGGCTACACCTTC
TRBV7-2	NA	TRBJ1-6	NA	CASSLGQGTYNSPLHF	TGTGCCAGCAGCTTAGGTCAGGGGACCTATAATTCACCCCTCCACTTT
TRBV10-2	NA	TRBJ2-7	few	CASRDNHPDSYEQYF	TGCGCCAGCAGGGACAATCACCCGGACTCCTACGAGCAGTACTTC
TRBV30	NA	TRBJ1-1	NA	CAWSVPGGQEAFF	TGTGCCTGGAGTGTCCCCGGGGGTCAAGAAGCTTTCTTT
TRBV7-2	NA	TRBJ2-1	NA	CASSFLGAGASYNEQFF	TGTGCCAGCAGCTTCCTCGGGGCGGGGGCCTCCTACAATGAGCAGTTCTTC
TRBV7-3	TRBD2	TRBJ2-3	NA	CASSKLAGTGTDTQYF	TGTGCCAGCAGCAAATTAGCGGGGACGGGCACAGATACGCAGTATTTT
TRBV5-1	NA	TRBJ2-2	few	CASSPQGMNTGELFF	TGCGCCAGCAGCCCTCAGGGAATGAACACCGGGGAGCTGTTTTTT
TRBV10-2	NA	TRBJ1-1	NA	CASSEGQRMAPEAFF	TGCGCCAGCAGTGAGGGACAGCGGATGGCCCCTGAAGCTTTCTTT
TRBV11-3	NA	TRBJ1-1	NA	CASSLGASTEAFF	TGTGCCAGCAGCTTAGGGGCCTCCACTGAAGCTTTCTTT
TRBV6-1	TRBD1	TRBJ1-2	NA	CASSIPGGLDYGYTF	TGTGCCAGCAGTATACCAGGGGGTTTGGACTATGGCTACACCTTC
TRBV30	TRBD1	TRBJ1-6	once	CAWSGWDSMNSPLHF	TGTGCCTGGAGTGGTTGGGACAGCATGAATTCACCCCTCCACTTT
TRBV28	TRBD2	TRBJ2-1	NA	CASSAGTSTIDEQFF	TGTGCCAGCAGTGCCGGGACTAGCACTATCGATGAGCAGTTCTTC